The clone carrying this T cell receptor (beta chain) appeared a single time. This sample is drawn from a study of blood T cell repertoires in COVID-19. The wider study: The study drew acute and convalescent COVID-19 samples from the United States, Italy and Spain. Sources were T cells, B-cell-depleted T cells, or PBMCs; the material itself was cDNA or gDNA.

Per the original data handling: From reference gene primer amplification, estimates of nucleated cell counts were derived. Sequencing used immunoSEQ multiplex PCR; TCRdb keeps in-frame clones, though not all of them. V, J and clone size were drawn from that table, and D and trimming were deduced from the DNA. The table has 70,000 to 75,000 clones, around 80% seen once. There are 14 residues in the CDR3. V shed 5 bases and J shed 7 bases, with 15 bases lying between them. Germline loops: CDR1 SGHTA, CDR2 FQGTGA. This receptor was taken from a woman of 80 years or more with active or convalescent COVID-19. This chain uses TRBV7-3 with TRBJ2-1; possible D gene TRBD2, 5 bases. The sequencing sample was made of peripheral blood. Written as DNA, the CDR3 is TGTGCCAGCAGCCTCCCGGGTACTAGGAATGAGCAGTTCTTC. Protein sequence: CASSLPGTRNEQFF.